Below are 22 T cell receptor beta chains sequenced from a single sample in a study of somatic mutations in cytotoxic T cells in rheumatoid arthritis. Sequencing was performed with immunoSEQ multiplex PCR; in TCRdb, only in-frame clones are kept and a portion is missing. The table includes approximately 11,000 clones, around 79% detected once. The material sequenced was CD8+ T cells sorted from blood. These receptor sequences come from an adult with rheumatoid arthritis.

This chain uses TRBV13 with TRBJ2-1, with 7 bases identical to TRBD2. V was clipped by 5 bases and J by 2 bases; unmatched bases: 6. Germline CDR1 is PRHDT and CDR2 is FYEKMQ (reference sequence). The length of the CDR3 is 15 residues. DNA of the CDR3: TGTGCCAGCAGCCTCGGCGCGGGGGCCTACAATGAGCAGTTCTTC. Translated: CASSLGAGAYNEQFF.

In nucleotides, the CDR3 is TGTGCCAGCAGTTGGGGAGGGGGGGAGGTAGGGACCGGGGAGCTGTTTTTT. Amino acid sequence: CASSWGGGEVGTGELFF. The chain couples TRBV27 to TRBJ2-2; weak D call: TRBD2 (7 bases). The CDR3 is 17 residues long. The germline CDR1 and CDR2 sequences are MNHEY and SMNVEV (reference sequence). Trimming removed 4 bases from V and 5 bases from J, with 20 bases in between.

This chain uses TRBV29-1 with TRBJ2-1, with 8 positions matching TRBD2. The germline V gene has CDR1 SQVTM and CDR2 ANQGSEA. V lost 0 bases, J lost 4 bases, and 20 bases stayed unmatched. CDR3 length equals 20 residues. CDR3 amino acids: CSVEDPFSGSGFGGYNEQFF. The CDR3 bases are TGCAGCGTTGAAGATCCCTTCAGCGGGAGTGGGTTCGGGGGTTACAATGAGCAGTTCTTC.

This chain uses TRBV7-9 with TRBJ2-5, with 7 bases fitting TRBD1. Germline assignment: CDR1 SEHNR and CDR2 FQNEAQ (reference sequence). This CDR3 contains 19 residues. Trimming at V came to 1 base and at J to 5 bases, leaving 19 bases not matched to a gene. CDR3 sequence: CASSLEGQVPDPRWETQYF. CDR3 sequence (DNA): TGTGCCAGCAGCTTAGAAGGACAGGTACCGGATCCCCGGTGGGAGACCCAGTACTTC.

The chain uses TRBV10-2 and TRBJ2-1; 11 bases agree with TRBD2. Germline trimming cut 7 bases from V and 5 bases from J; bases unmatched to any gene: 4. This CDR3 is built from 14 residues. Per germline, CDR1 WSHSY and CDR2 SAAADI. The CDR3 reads CASMGTSGNNEQFF. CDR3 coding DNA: TGCGCCAGCATGGGGACTAGCGGAAACAATGAGCAGTTCTTC.

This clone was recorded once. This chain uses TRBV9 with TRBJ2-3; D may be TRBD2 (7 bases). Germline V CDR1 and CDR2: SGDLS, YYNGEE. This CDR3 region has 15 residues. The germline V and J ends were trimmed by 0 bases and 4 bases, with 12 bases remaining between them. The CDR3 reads CASSVEGGASDTQYF. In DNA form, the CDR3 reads TGTGCCAGCAGCGTAGAAGGGGGGGCCTCAGATACGCAGTATTTT.

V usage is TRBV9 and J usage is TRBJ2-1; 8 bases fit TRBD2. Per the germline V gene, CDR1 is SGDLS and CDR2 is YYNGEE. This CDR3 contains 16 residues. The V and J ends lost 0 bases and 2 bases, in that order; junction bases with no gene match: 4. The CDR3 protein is CASSVDAGGPYNEQFF. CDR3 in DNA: TGTGCCAGCAGCGTAGATGCGGGAGGACCCTACAATGAGCAGTTCTTC.

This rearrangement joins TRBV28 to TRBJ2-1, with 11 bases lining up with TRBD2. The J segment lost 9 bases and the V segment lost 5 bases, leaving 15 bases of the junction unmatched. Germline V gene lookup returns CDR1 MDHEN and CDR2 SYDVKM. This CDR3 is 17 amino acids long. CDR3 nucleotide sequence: TGTGCCAGCAGTCGACCACCTATAGCGGGGGGGCTCGGTGAGCAGTTCTTC. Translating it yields CASSRPPIAGGLGEQFF.

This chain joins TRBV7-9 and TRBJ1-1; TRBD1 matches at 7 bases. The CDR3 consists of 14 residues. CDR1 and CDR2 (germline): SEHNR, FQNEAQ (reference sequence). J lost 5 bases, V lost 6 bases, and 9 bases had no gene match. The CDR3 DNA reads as TGTGCCAGCAGTCCGACAGGGATGCGGACTGAAGCTTTCTTT. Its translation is CASSPTGMRTEAFF.

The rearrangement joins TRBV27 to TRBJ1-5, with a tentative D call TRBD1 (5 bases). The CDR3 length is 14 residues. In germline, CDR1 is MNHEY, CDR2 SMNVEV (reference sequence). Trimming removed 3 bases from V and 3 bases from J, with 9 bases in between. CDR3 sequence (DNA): TGTGCCAGCAGTTTGGGGGGACTCAATCAGCCCCAGCATTTT. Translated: CASSLGGLNQPQHF.

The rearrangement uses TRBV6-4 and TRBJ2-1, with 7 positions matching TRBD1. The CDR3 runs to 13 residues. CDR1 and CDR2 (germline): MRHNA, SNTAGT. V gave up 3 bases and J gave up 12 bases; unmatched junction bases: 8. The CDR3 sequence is CASSERAEGAQFF. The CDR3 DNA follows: TGTGCCAGCAGTGAACGCGCCGAGGGGGCGCAGTTCTTC.

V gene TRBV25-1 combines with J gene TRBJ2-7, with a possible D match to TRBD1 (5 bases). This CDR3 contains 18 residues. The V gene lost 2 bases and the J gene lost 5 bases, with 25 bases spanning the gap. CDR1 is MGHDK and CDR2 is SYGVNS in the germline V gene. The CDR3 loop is CASSENQGIVEGAHEQYF. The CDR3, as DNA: TGTGCCAGCAGTGAAAATCAAGGGATTGTAGAAGGGGCCCACGAGCAGTACTTC.

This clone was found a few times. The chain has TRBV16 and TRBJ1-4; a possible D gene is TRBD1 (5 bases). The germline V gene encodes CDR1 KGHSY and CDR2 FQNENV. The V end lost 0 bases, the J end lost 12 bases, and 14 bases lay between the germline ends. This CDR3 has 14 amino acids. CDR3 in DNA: TGTGCCAGCAGCCAATCCTCGAGAGGGGAGGAACTGTTTTTT. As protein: CASSQSSRGEELFF.

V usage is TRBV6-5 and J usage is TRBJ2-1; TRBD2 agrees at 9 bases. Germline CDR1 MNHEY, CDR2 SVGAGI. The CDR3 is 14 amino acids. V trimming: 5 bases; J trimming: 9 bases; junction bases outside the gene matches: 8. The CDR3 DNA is TGTGCCAGCAGTACGGGACTAGCCCCCGGTGAGCAGTTCTTC. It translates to CASSTGLAPGEQFF.

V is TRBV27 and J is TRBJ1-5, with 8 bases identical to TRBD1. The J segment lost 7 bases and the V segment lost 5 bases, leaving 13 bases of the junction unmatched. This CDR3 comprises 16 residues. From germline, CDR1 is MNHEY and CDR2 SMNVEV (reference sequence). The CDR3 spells CASSPSTGEVSQPQHF. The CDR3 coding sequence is TGTGCCAGCAGTCCTTCGACAGGGGAGGTGTCCCAGCCCCAGCATTTT.

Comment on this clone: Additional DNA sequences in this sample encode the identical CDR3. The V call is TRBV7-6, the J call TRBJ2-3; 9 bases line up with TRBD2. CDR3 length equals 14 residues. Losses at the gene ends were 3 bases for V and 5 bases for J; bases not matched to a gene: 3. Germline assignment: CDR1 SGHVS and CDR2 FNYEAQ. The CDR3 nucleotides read TGTGCCAGCAGCTTGGCTAGCGGGGTAGATACGCAGTATTTT. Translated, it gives CASSLASGVDTQYF.

The CDR3 is CSVVMLAGTGELFF. The CDR3 DNA is TGCAGCGTTGTAATGTTAGCGGGCACCGGGGAGCTGTTTTTT. The chain is built from TRBV29-1 and TRBJ2-2, with 7 bases that match TRBD2. V lost 4 bases, J lost 4 bases, and 6 bases stayed unmatched. CDR1 SQVTM and CDR2 ANQGSEA come from the germline V gene. This CDR3 comprises 14 residues.

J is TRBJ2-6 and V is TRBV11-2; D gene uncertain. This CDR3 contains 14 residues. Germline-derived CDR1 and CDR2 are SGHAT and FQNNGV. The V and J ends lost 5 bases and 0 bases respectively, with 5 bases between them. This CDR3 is CASSPYSGANVLTF. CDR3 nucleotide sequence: TGTGCCAGCAGCCCATACTCTGGGGCCAACGTCCTGACTTTC.

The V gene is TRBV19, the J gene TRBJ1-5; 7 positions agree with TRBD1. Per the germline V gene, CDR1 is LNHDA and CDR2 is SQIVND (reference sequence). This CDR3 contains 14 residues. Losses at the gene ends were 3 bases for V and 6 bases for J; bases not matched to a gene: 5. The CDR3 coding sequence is TGTGCCAGTAGTATTCAGGGGGTCGGTCAGCCCCAGCATTTT. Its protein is CASSIQGVGQPQHF.

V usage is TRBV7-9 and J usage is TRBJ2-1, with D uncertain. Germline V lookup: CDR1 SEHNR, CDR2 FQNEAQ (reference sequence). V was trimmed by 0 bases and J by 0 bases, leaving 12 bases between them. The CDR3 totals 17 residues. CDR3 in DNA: TGTGCCAGCAGCTTAGCAGGGTCAGGCAGCTCCTACAATGAGCAGTTCTTC. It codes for CASSLAGSGSSYNEQFF.

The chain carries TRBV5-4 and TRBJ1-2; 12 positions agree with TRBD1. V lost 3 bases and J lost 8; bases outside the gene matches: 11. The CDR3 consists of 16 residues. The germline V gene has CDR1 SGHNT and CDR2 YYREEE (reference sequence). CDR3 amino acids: CASSWGQGAQLEGYTF. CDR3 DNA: TGTGCCAGCAGCTGGGGACAGGGGGCTCAACTGGAGGGCTACACCTTC.

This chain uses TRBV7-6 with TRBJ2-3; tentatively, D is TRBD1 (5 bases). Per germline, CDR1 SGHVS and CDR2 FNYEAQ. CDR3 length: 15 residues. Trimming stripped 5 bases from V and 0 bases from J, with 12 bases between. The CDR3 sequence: CASSHRGYSTDTQYF. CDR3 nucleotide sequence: TGTGCCAGCAGCCATAGGGGTTATAGCACAGATACGCAGTATTTT.